The clone carrying this T cell receptor beta chain was counted only a few times. The data originate from a study of blood T cell repertoires in COVID-19. Looking at the study overall: Acute and convalescent COVID-19 samples came from the United States, Italy and Spain. From T cells, B-cell-depleted T cells, or PBMCs came the material, which was cDNA or gDNA.

In the original workflow: Estimated nucleated cell counts came from reference gene primer amplification. The protocol was immunoSEQ multiplex PCR, while the TCRdb copy is restricted to in-frame clones and leaves out a portion. That table is the source of V, J and clone size, and D and trimming were worked out from the DNA. The data contain about 47,000 clones, approximately 85% of them singletons. Seattle's enrolled individuals joined amid active infection and were then monitored longitudinally. V was trimmed by 3 bases and J by 6 bases, leaving 21 bases between them. CDR1 is MDHEN and CDR2 is SYDVKM in the germline V gene. There are 17 residues in the CDR3.

The TCR sequence derives from a woman of 80 years or more with COVID-19, enrolled during active disease. The V and J genes are TRBV28 and TRBJ1-5; D possibly corresponds to TRBD1 (6 bases). The sequencing input was peripheral blood. The CDR3 loop reads CASSLFGRGFSGQPQHF. In DNA form, the CDR3 reads TGTGCCAGCAGTTTGTTTGGGAGGGGGTTTTCGGGTCAGCCCCAGCATTTT.